This is a list of T cell receptor beta chains from one sample in a study of T-cell memory formation after mild COVID-19. TCRdb re-called the 5' RACE reads through MiXCR, storing one row per CDR3 protein. The sample carries 350,000 to 450,000 distinct CDR3 sequences, 25% to 30% recorded once. Sequenced material: PBMCs or a T cell subset sorted from them (not recorded which). Receptor source: an adult woman who had mild COVID-19 (a few samples of this study predate the infection). Cell type and time point are not known. The CDR3 runs from the conserved cysteine through the conserved F or W. D genes are given only for firm matches. Part of the rows lack a size; the others show once, few, many or a class for expanded clones.

>TRBJ2-3|.|.|TRBV12-3/TRBV12-4
CASSFEGGADTQYF
TGTGCCAGCAGTTTCGAGGGCGGGGCAGATACGCAGTATTTT
>TRBJ1-1|.|.|TRBV5-1
CASSLSAASTEAFF
TGCGCCAGCAGCTTATCGGCCGCCAGCACTGAAGCTTTCTTT
>TRBJ2-7|.|.|TRBV4-2
CASSERLAPVGSYEQYF
TGTGCCAGCAGCGAGCGCCTAGCGCCCGTGGGGTCCTACGAGCAGTACTTC
>TRBJ2-1|TRBD1|few|TRBV29-1
CSVGTGTYNEQFF
TGCAGCGTTGGGACAGGGACCTACAATGAGCAGTTCTTC
>TRBJ1-1|.|.|TRBV2
CASSARFRVNTEAFF
TGTGCCAGCAGCGCCAGATTCCGCGTGAACACTGAAGCTTTCTTT
>TRBJ1-1|TRBD1|.|TRBV2
CASSFGQGNTEAFF
TGTGCCAGCAGTTTCGGACAGGGGAACACTGAAGCTTTCTTT
>TRBJ2-1|TRBD2|few|TRBV7-9
CASRPGLAEHNEQFF
TGTGCCAGCAGACCAGGACTAGCGGAACACAATGAGCAGTTCTTC
>TRBJ2-7|.|.|TRBV20-1
CSAREGQGYEQYF
TGCAGTGCTAGAGAGGGACAAGGCTACGAGCAGTACTTC
>TRBJ1-1|.|.|TRBV5-1
CASSSGKANTEAFF
TGCGCCAGCAGCTCAGGGAAGGCGAACACTGAAGCTTTCTTT
>TRBJ1-2|.|few|TRBV7-9
CASSERRGANYGYTF
TGTGCCAGCAGCGAACGGCGCGGGGCGAACTATGGCTACACCTTC
>TRBJ2-2|.|.|TRBV9
CASSVEVSVTGELFF
TGTGCCAGCAGCGTAGAAGTGTCGGTCACCGGGGAGCTGTTTTTT
>TRBJ2-7|.|.|TRBV7-8
CASSLAGSLSYEQYF
TGTGCCAGCAGCTTAGCGGGATCCCTCTCCTACGAGCAGTACTTC
>TRBJ1-5|TRBD1|few|TRBV7-9
CASSGTGDNQPQHF
TGTGCCAGCAGCGGGACAGGGGACAATCAGCCCCAGCATTTT
>TRBJ2-7|.|.|TRBV7-2
CASSLGRELYEQYF
TGTGCCAGCAGCTTAGGGCGTGAGTTGTACGAGCAGTACTTC
>TRBJ2-5|.|.|TRBV7-6
CASSSVGLGPETQYF
TGTGCCAGCAGCTCCGTCGGCCTGGGACCGGAGACCCAGTACTTC
>TRBJ2-7|TRBD1|.|TRBV7-2
CASSLWAGGYYEQYF
TGTGCCAGCAGCTTATGGGCAGGGGGTTACTACGAGCAGTACTTC
>TRBJ2-7|.|few|TRBV20-1
CSAREGGHYEQYF
TGCAGTGCTAGAGAAGGGGGTCACTACGAGCAGTACTTC
>TRBJ2-3|TRBD2|.|TRBV4-2
CASSQGLAGAEDTQYF
TGTGCCAGCAGCCAGGGACTAGCGGGAGCGGAAGATACGCAGTATTTT
>TRBJ1-1|.|once|TRBV7-9
CASSLTGLGAFF
TGTGCCAGCAGCTTAACAGGTCTCGGGGCTTTCTTT
>TRBJ1-3|.|.|TRBV5-5
CASSLVPARGNTIYF
TGTGCCAGCAGCTTGGTCCCGGCGCGAGGAAACACCATATATTTT
>TRBJ1-2|.|few|TRBV5-1
CASSLIDGNYGYTF
TGCGCCAGCAGCTTGATCGACGGCAACTATGGCTACACCTTC
>TRBJ2-7|.|.|TRBV7-2
CASSLSGDYEQYF
TGTGCCAGCAGCTTGTCCGGGGACTACGAGCAGTACTTC
>TRBJ1-1|.|.|TRBV11-3
CASSLVGIGALNTEAFF
TGTGCCAGCAGCTTAGTCGGAATTGGGGCCCTGAACACTGAAGCTTTCTTT
>TRBJ2-1|TRBD2|many|TRBV5-5
CASSSPGLAGGPHNEQFF
TGTGCCAGCAGCTCCCCGGGACTAGCGGGGGGGCCTCATAATGAGCAGTTCTTC
>TRBJ1-4|.|.|TRBV25-1
CASSEAEGFLAYEKLFF
TGTGCCAGCAGTGAAGCTGAGGGGTTTTTGGCTTATGAAAAACTGTTTTTT
>TRBJ1-4|.|.|TRBV12-3/TRBV12-4
CASSRAYGEKLFF
TGTGCCAGCAGCCGCGCATACGGTGAAAAACTGTTTTTT
>TRBJ1-1|TRBD1|few|TRBV18
CASSINPLVRGGNTEAFF
TGTGCCAGCTCAATCAATCCCCTGGTCAGGGGGGGGAACACTGAAGCTTTCTTT
>TRBJ2-7|TRBD2|.|TRBV7-6
CASSLSGGGAYEQYF
TGTGCCAGCAGCTTAAGCGGGGGAGGGGCCTACGAGCAGTACTTC
>TRBJ2-3|TRBD1|few|TRBV15
CATSRGSQGVDTQYF
TGTGCCACCAGCAGGGGAAGCCAGGGGGTAGATACGCAGTATTTT
>TRBJ1-2|.|few|TRBV12-3/TRBV12-4
CASSSLQGGYGYTF
TGTGCCAGCAGTTCCCTCCAGGGAGGATATGGCTACACCTTC
>TRBJ2-1|.|.|TRBV5-5
CASSQDLRLDEQFF
TGTGCCAGCAGCCAGGACTTGAGGTTAGATGAGCAGTTCTTC
>TRBJ2-7|.|.|TRBV29-1
CSVEGPQGGSYEQYF
TGCAGCGTTGAAGGCCCACAGGGCGGCTCCTACGAGCAGTACTTC
>TRBJ1-5|.|.|TRBV5-4
CASSSGLDQPQHF
TGTGCCAGCAGCTCGGGACTGGATCAGCCCCAGCATTTT
>TRBJ1-3|.|once|TRBV3-1
CASSQDWSTGNTIYF
TGTGCCAGCAGCCAAGATTGGAGCACTGGAAACACCATATATTTT
>TRBJ2-1|TRBD2|.|TRBV15
CATSSPAGLAGTNEQFF
TGTGCCACCAGCTCCCCAGCCGGACTAGCGGGGACCAATGAGCAGTTCTTC
>TRBJ2-5|.|.|TRBV7-6
CASSAYTRETQYF
TGTGCCAGCTCAGCTTATACTAGGGAGACCCAGTACTTC
>TRBJ1-1|.|few|TRBV7-9
CASSLPGEAFF
TGTGCCAGCAGTCTTCCGGGGGAAGCTTTCTTT
>TRBJ1-1|.|.|TRBV29-1
CSVEGRLNTEAFF
TGCAGCGTTGAAGGACGGCTGAACACTGAAGCTTTCTTT
>TRBJ1-1|.|.|TRBV7-9
CASSISASRTENTEAFF
TGTGCCAGCAGCATTAGCGCCTCCCGGACTGAGAACACTGAAGCTTTCTTT
>TRBJ2-2|.|.|TRBV5-6
CASSISGGVDTGELFF
TGTGCCAGCAGCATCTCGGGGGGCGTGGACACCGGGGAGCTGTTTTTT
>TRBJ1-1|.|few|TRBV5-1
CASSLGLNGDTEAFF
TGCGCCAGCAGCTTGGGGCTTAATGGGGACACTGAAGCTTTCTTT
>TRBJ2-7|.|.|TRBV4-1
CASSQNIGESYEQYF
TGCGCCAGCAGCCAAAATATCGGCGAGTCCTACGAGCAGTACTTC
>TRBJ2-5|.|.|TRBV29-1
CSARWGQDSHPPAQYF
TGCAGCGCCCGATGGGGCCAAGACAGCCACCCTCCGGCCCAGTACTTC